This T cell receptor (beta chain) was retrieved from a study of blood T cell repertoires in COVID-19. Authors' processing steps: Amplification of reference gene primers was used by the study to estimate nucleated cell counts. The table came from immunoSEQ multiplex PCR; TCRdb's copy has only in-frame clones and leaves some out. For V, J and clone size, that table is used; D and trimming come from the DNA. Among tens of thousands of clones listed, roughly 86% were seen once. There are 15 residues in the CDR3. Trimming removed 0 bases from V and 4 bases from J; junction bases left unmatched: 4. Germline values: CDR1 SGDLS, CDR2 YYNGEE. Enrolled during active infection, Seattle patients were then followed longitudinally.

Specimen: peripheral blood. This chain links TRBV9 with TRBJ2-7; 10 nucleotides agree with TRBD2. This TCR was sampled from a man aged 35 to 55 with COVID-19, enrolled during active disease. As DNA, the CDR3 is TGTGCCAGCAGCGTAGGCCCTAGCGGGGGTTACGAGCAGTACTTC. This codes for CASSVGPSGGYEQYF.